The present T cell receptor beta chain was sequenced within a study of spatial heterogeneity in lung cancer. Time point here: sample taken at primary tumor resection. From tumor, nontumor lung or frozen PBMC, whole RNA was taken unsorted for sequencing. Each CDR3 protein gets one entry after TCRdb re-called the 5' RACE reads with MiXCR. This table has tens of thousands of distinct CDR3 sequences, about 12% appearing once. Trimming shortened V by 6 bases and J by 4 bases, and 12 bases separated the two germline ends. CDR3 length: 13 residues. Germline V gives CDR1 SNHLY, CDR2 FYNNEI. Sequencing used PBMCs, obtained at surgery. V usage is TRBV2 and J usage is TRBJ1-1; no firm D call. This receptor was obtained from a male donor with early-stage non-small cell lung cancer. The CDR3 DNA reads TGTGCCAGCAGAATTTGGCGAGCCACTGAAGCTTTCTTT. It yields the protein CASRIWRATEAFF.